This T cell receptor beta chain derives from a study of cytomegalovirus exposure and HLA in healthy donors (dated 2017 in TCRdb). The study in broad terms: In an earlier analysis of about 560 of the donors, 276 Gb of sequence data and approximately 120 million unique TCR beta sequences from about 180 million T cells were reported. An early release covering over 500 HLA-typed donors comprised roughly 300 gigabases of sequencing data and approximately 80 million unique TCR sequences. Of the roughly 400 genotyped donors, around 81% fell in the genetic ancestry cluster associated with self-reported Caucasian donors. The study aimed to test whether cataloging public T cell receptors could reveal signatures of past pathogen exposure. Using immunosequencing, the study profiled T cell repertoires from 500 to 800 subjects and related those repertoires to cytomegalovirus serostatus. In addition to the first cohort of roughly 670 subjects, a separate validation cohort of 120 different subjects was used. High-throughput TCR immunosequencing, statistical association of individual TCRs with disease status, and machine learning were combined to predict cytomegalovirus infection status. In a later analysis, previously published TCR beta repertoires from 550 to 750 donors were re-analyzed and high-resolution HLA genotyping was added so that TCR occurrence patterns could be studied. In the later analysis, no new phenotypic data were used to find candidate immune exposures; instead, reliance was placed on TCR beta sequences and their occurrence across donors. In an earlier analysis of around 540 of the donors, high-throughput TCR beta sequencing was used to judge whether each TCR beta V gene segment behaved as functional or pseudogenic. Donor age, sex, ethnicity and CMV serostatus were collected together with the repertoire data. Genome-wide SNP genotypes for about 65% of the roughly 700 donors were used in a later genetic analysis, which treated that subset as a discovery cohort. All discovery cohort repertoires had been generated on a single sequencing platform. HLA typing covered class I and class II loci at four-digit resolution. The number of donors typed differed by locus, with about 620-630 for A, B, C, DRB1 and DQB1, more than 500 for DQA1, over 600 for DPA1, and approximately 470 for DPB1. A handful of DR-DQ haplotypes were handled as single units for association and clustering because linkage in the cohort was strong. On average, around 200,000 unique TCR beta nucleotide sequences were sequenced per donor among a few hundred genotyped donors of the cohort, with roughly 18% of those sequences being non-productive. Summary of the overall study and its limitations: Most TCR sequences were seen in very few donors, while some public TCRs were found in many individuals. A later analysis reported that several top co-occurrence clusters appeared linked to parvovirus B19, influenza, CMV and Epstein-Barr virus. In a later analysis, the rate of TCR association differed among HLA loci, with DRB1 alleles having the most associated TCRs and HLA-C alleles having the fewest. Specific HLA alleles were associated with some 15,000 TCR beta sequences at a false discovery rate of 0.05 in a later analysis. In a later analysis, HLA-associated TCR beta chains were found to be more clonally expanded and to have lower generation probabilities than equally common non-associated chains. Most CMV-associated TCR beta chains appeared to be HLA-restricted in a later analysis, and the HLA associations seemed to be driven largely by CMV exposure. When HLA alleles, especially DR and DQ, strongly co-occurred, TCR associations were difficult to assign to individual alleles. In an earlier analysis of approximately 590 of the donors, most TCR beta V segments appeared in productive rearrangements about 87% or about 30% of the time, broadly matching IMGT annotations. A total of some 180 TCR beta chains were listed by the study as associated with cytomegalovirus. A further reported finding was that TCR beta sequences accurately predicted the HLA-A and HLA-B alleles for most subjects in the first cohort. Only TCR beta chains were sequenced in this cohort, and the absence of alpha or paired-chain data limited detectable features. In a later genetic analysis, a missense DCLRE1C variant was associated with V-gene and J-gene trimming of TCR beta chains, and the association was replicated in an independent cohort. The sequencing pipeline was judged likely to have produced a cluster of highly shared sequence variants as a technical artifact. Presence/absence analyses assumed roughly uniform sequencing depth across donors, an assumption that may not hold. Some IMGT-functional V segments, including TRBV6-2 and TRBV6-3, could not be told apart with the 87-base-pair reads, so those segments were excluded. Correlated functional status among segregating V segments might be attributable to linkage disequilibrium, but an unknown experimental factor could not be ruled out. Because counts were too low, around 18 rarely observed V segments, including chromosome 9 orphons, were left out of the earlier analysis of about 500 of the donors. Compared with the approximately 670-donor mean, donors in an Asian-associated ancestry cluster had fewer N-insertions in productive TCRs, according to a later genetic analysis. In both the original and validation cohorts, the classifier was reported to diagnose cytomegalovirus status with high specificity and sensitivity. In vitro tests confirmed that a few of the cytomegalovirus-associated TCR beta chains recognize cytomegalovirus antigens. Because some donors lacked HLA typing at each locus, the association tests relied only on the typed subset. For the cohort, immune exposure information was limited to CMV serostatus. The authors suggested that the approach could potentially be extended to other disease states and immunological phenotypes.

There are 14 amino acids in the CDR3, from cysteine to phenylalanine inclusive. Of all the DNA, just the CDR3 is kept, 42 bases in frame from base 1. Trimming at the junction amounts to 9 bases on V and 0 bases on J, and the germline ends lie 14 bases apart. CDR1 and CDR2, looked up from the germline V gene (reference sequence), are MNHEY and SMNVEV. The sample holds a few counts of this clone. Its cognate antigen has yet to be identified. Base qualities are not provided; no much larger clone lies one nucleotide away. Receptors were amplified or captured by the immunoSEQ multiplex PCR assay. For the multiplex PCR, a mixture combining 60 forward primers for TCR Vbeta segments and 13 reverse primers for TCR Jbeta segments was used. Amplification of the CDR3 region of rearranged TCR beta genes was performed with a multiplex PCR assay on genomic DNA. On the Illumina HiSeq System, the amplified TCR beta libraries were sequenced as 87-base-pair reads. The source study handled its data this way. Across the roughly 640 repertoires, a later analysis counted approximately 75 million unique TCR beta chains, about 10 million of which were shared by at least two donors. Raw reads were error-corrected and collapsed into unique sequences by a nearest-neighbor algorithm in which closely related sequences were merged to remove PCR and sequencing errors. Alignment of CDR3 sequences to IMGT reference sequences was used to assign V, D and J gene segments. Each retained sequence needed at least a six-nucleotide match to both a V gene segment and a J gene segment. A rearrangement counted as productive if the CDR3 had no stop codons and remained in frame with V and J, and every other rearrangement counted as non-productive. Following IMGT convention, CDR3 was defined as the stretch from the second conserved V-encoded cysteine up to the conserved J-encoded phenylalanine. In an earlier analysis of more than 550 of the donors, sequences lacking an unambiguous match to a single V gene segment were excluded. In an earlier analysis of approximately 550 of the donors, V segments were called functional above 56.7% productive rearrangements and were called segregating when the between-donor standard deviation exceeded 5%. A statistical classification framework was built to diagnose cytomegalovirus status from the catalog of TCR beta chain sequences. In a later analysis, V and J genes were assigned by comparing TCR nucleotide sequences against IMGT/GENE-DB human TR gene sequences. In a later analysis, CDR3 sequences and most-parsimonious VDJ recombination scenarios were assigned using the TCRdist pipeline. A later analysis defined each TCR beta chain by its CDR3 amino acid sequence plus V-gene family, and excluded reads lacking a unique V-gene family. A later analysis removed 592 highly shared, low-generation-probability nucleotide sequences to deal with suspected cross-contamination and a sequencing artifact. In a later analysis, a clonal expansion index for each public chain was calculated from normalized within-repertoire ranks of inferred template counts. Generation probabilities in a later analysis came from a VDJ recombination model fitted to out-of-frame rearrangements, and those results were checked against IGoR. Hypergeometric tests were used in a later analysis to score TCR-TCR, TCR-HLA and TCR-CMV co-occurrence, with a repertoire-size bias correction applied to the TCR pairs. In a later analysis, false discovery rates were estimated by permuting HLA or CMV assignments 20 times. In a later analysis, co-occurring TCRs were grouped with DBSCAN, and TCRdist sequence similarity was added when clustering was performed within HLA-allele-positive subsets. Repertoires with fewer than 30,000 or more than 120,000 public chains, plus five repertoires with anomalous nucleotide sharing, were excluded from co-occurrence clustering. Held by TCRdb, this immuneACCESS table contains in-frame sequences only and omits some clones. Under half of the omission traces to an unresolved V gene where checked; the cause of the rest is unknown. For V, J and clone size, that table is used; D and trimming come from the DNA. Within this sample are about 130,000 clones, with roughly three quarters of them counted one time only. Roughly 1.9% of the sample lies in the top ten.

The cohort consisted of 666 healthy bone marrow donors. At the time of sampling, all cohort members were nominally healthy, though unrecorded immune exposures were likely present. The donor tested CMV seronegative, placing the donor among the 300 to 400 seronegative members of the cohort. A peripheral blood sample was provided by each donor, and peripheral blood mononuclear cells were used for TCR beta sequencing. Genomic DNA was extracted from the blood cell samples with the Qiagen DNeasy Blood Extraction Kit. This clonotype was obtained from a woman between 40 and 55 years old in good health and CMV-seronegative. The specimen was PBMCs. The sequence links TRBV27 to TRBJ1-1; TRBD1 might be the D gene, on 6 matching bases. The CDR3 corresponds to CARGRGQMNTEAFF. The nucleotide sequence reads as follows: TGTGCCAGGGGGAGAGGACAGATGAACACTGAAGCTTTCTTT.